The 30 T cell receptor beta chains in this list originate from one sample, sequenced in a study of vaccination and CD4 T cells after COVID-19. Sequenced with the Oncomine TCR Beta short-read assay was DNA taken from cultured CD4+ T cells. Genomic DNA was isolated from cultured CD4+ T cells. TCRdb passed the PCR reads through MiXCR, listing each CDR3 protein once. The sample has about 11,000 distinct CDR3 sequences, approximately 31% seen once. The antigens of these receptors remain unknown. The sample's treatment: approximately 10-day PBMC culture with coronavirus spike peptide pools or control peptides (ViraFEST assay). Investigators obtained the unexposed donor's CD4+ T cells before the COVID-19 pandemic (2011-2018). The sample taken for sequencing was CD4+ T cells from blood, cultured in vitro. The receptor source for this set is a human donor in good health.

This chain connects TRBV20-1 to TRBJ2-7; 8 bases line up with TRBD1. Germline V gene sequence: CDR1 DFQATT, CDR2 SNEGSKA (reference sequence). V gave up 5 bases and J gave up 5 bases; unmatched junction bases: 8. This CDR3 has 13 residues. DNA for the CDR3: TGCAGTGCTGTTACAGGGGGTACCGACGAGCAGTACTTC. Protein: CSAVTGGTDEQYF.

The CDR3 DNA is TGTGCCAGCAGTTTTGGGCGGGAGAGCATCCTTTCGGAGACCCAGTACTTC. It encodes CASSFGRESILSETQYF. The chain is built from TRBV7-2 and TRBJ2-5; 7 nucleotides agree with TRBD2. Trimming took 6 bases from V and 5 from J; bases not matched to a gene: 18. Looked up from germline, CDR1 is SGHTA and CDR2 is FQGNSA. The CDR3 consists of 17 residues.

This clonotype has a handful of counts. The V call is TRBV6-1, the J call TRBJ1-5, with D unclear. The V and J ends lost 5 bases and 4 bases respectively, with 6 bases between them. Germline CDR1 is MNHNS and CDR2 is SASEGT. This CDR3 is built from 12 residues. The CDR3 DNA sequence: TGTGCCAGCAGTCCACCAAATCAGCCCCAGCATTTT. It codes for CASSPPNQPQHF.

This clonotype has just a few counts. Relative to the germline gene, one junction end is altered; a read error may explain this. The gene calls are TRBV7-7 and TRBJ2-5; D unresolved. This CDR3 comprises 14 residues. CDR1 SSHAT and CDR2 FNYEAQ come from the germline V gene (reference sequence). CDR3 nucleotides: TGTGCTAGCAGCTTAGCCACCTCGGGCGAGACCCAGTACTTC. Its protein is CASSLATSGETQYF.

The CDR3 reads CASSPWQSRGDEQYF. DNA for the CDR3: TGTGCCAGCAGCCCCTGGCAGTCCAGGGGCGACGAGCAGTACTTC. The J gene is TRBJ2-7, the V gene TRBV5-8; D perhaps matches TRBD1 (6 bases). The CDR3 length is 15 residues. Germline CDR1 reads SGHTS; CDR2 reads YDEGEE. The germline V and J ends were trimmed by 4 bases and 5 bases, with 19 bases remaining between them.

The chain links TRBV10-2 to TRBJ2-7, with a possible D match to TRBD2 (6 bases). The CDR3 covers 14 residues. Trimming stripped 6 bases from V and 1 base from J, with 13 bases between. The germline CDR1 and CDR2 sequences are WSHSY and SAAADI. The CDR3 is CASRSGTYSYEQYF. The DNA for the CDR3 is TGCGCCAGCAGATCCGGGACTTATTCCTACGAGCAGTACTTC.

V is TRBV7-2 and J is TRBJ2-7; TRBD2 matches at 14 bases. CDR3 length equals 16 residues. Germline V lookup: CDR1 SGHTA, CDR2 FQGNSA. After removal of 3 bases from V and 6 bases from J, the junction contained 7 bases not matched to a gene. CDR3 bases: TGTGCCAGCAGCTTGATCGGACTAGCGGGAGGTAGCGAGCAGTACTTC. Residues: CASSLIGLAGGSEQYF.

The rearrangement joins TRBV4-3 to TRBJ1-5; TRBD1 is a possible D gene (5 bases). V was clipped by 0 bases and J by 5 bases, with 11 bases between them. There are 15 residues in the CDR3. CDR1 and CDR2 (germline): LGHNA, YSLEER. In DNA, the CDR3 is TGCGCCAGCAGCCAAGATAGGCAGGGCCATCAGCCCCAGCATTTT. It specifies CASSQDRQGHQPQHF.

The rearrangement links TRBV20-1 to TRBJ2-3, with D unclear. Trimming left V 7 bases short and J 1 base short, with 9 bases between. Looked up from germline, CDR1 is DFQATT and CDR2 is SNEGSKA (reference sequence). This CDR3 has 12 amino acids. The chain's CDR3 is CSVPDRTDTQYF. Here the CDR3 DNA reads TGCAGTGTACCGGACCGCACAGATACGCAGTATTTT.

The chain recombines TRBV28 with TRBJ2-7; 10 bases line up with TRBD1. This CDR3 has 17 residues. Trimming at V came to 6 bases and at J to 1 base, leaving 12 bases not matched to a gene. Germline CDR1 and CDR2: MDHEN and SYDVKM. This CDR3 reads CASSSWTGGLGSYEQYF. The CDR3 coding sequence is TGTGCCAGCAGCAGTTGGACAGGGGGTTTAGGGTCCTACGAGCAGTACTTC.

This clonotype has only a few counts. This chain joins TRBV10-3 and TRBJ2-7; tentatively, D is TRBD1 or TRBD2 (6 bases each). Germline V CDR1 and CDR2: ENHRY, SYGVKD. The CDR3 totals 13 residues. Trimming took 7 bases from V and 0 from J, leaving 10 bases between them. Here the CDR3 DNA reads TGTGCCATCATGGGGGGCATCTCCTACGAGCAGTACTTC. The encoded protein is CAIMGGISYEQYF.

This clonotype was picked up a small number of times. The rearrangement joins TRBV24-1 to TRBJ2-3, with D tentatively TRBD2 (5 bases). This CDR3 is built from 19 residues. Germline CDR1 is KGHDR and CDR2 is SFDVKD. The V end lost 1 base, the J end lost 0 bases, and 19 bases lay between the germline ends. The CDR3 DNA reads TGTGCCACCAGTGATTTACGGCCCACGGACCAGCGGAGCACAGATACGCAGTATTTT. Translating it yields CATSDLRPTDQRSTDTQYF.

This rearrangement joins TRBV6-1 to TRBJ2-5, with D perhaps TRBD1 (5 bases). CDR1 and CDR2 from the germline V gene are MNHNS and SASEGT. Trimming took 8 bases from V and 5 from J, leaving 18 bases between them. This CDR3 is built from 14 residues. CDR3 DNA: TGTGCCAGCGACAGCTACCCCTTGGGGGAGACCCAGTACTTC. Translation gives CASDSYPLGETQYF.

The rearrangement joins TRBV27 to TRBJ2-7; perhaps TRBD2 as D (5 bases). The CDR3 totals 15 residues. Germline CDR1 MNHEY, CDR2 SMNVEV (reference sequence). V dropped 4 bases and J dropped 0 bases, with 13 bases sitting between them. The CDR3 DNA reads as TGTGCCAGCAGTTATTTAACGGGAAGCTCCTACGAGCAGTACTTC. Translating gives CASSYLTGSSYEQYF.

The chain is built from TRBV7-2 and TRBJ2-1, with 7 nucleotides matching TRBD2. The CDR3 loop spans 14 amino acids. V was pared by 1 base and J by 9 bases, with 6 bases of the junction left unmatched. Looked up from germline, CDR1 is SGHTA and CDR2 is FQGNSA. The CDR3 loop is CASSLGRTSIEQFF. DNA for the CDR3: TGTGCCAGCAGCTTAGGAAGGACTAGTATTGAGCAGTTCTTC.

The chain employs TRBV5-4 and TRBJ1-1; 12 bases align to TRBD1. Germline V gives CDR1 SGHNT, CDR2 YYREEE (reference sequence). The CDR3 loop spans 17 amino acids. With V trimmed by 0 bases and J by 1 base, 4 bases remained unmatched. CDR3 in DNA: TGTGCCAGCAGCTTGGGGGGACAGGGGGCAAGGAACACTGAAGCTTTCTTT. Amino acids: CASSLGGQGARNTEAFF.

This chain joins TRBV20-1 and TRBJ2-7, with 11 bases identical to TRBD2. CDR3 size: 17 residues. Germline V gene data show CDR1 as DFQATT and CDR2 as SNEGSKA (reference sequence). J gave up 3 bases and V 6 bases, and 16 bases lay outside the gene matches. The CDR3 here is CSARPISGRAEVYEQYF. The DNA of the CDR3 is TGCAGTGCAAGACCAATTAGCGGGAGGGCTGAGGTCTACGAGCAGTACTTC.

The J gene is TRBJ2-7, the V gene TRBV6-1, with unresolved D. The V end was cut by 5 bases, the J end by 0 bases, with 14 bases between. The CDR3 covers 15 residues. Germline values: CDR1 MNHNS, CDR2 SASEGT. CDR3 DNA: TGTGCCAGCAGTCCCCGAGTAGAAAGCTCCTACGAGCAGTACTTC. Translation: CASSPRVESSYEQYF.

The chain uses TRBV7-2 and TRBJ2-1; D possibly matches TRBD1 or TRBD2 (5 bases each). Germline V gives CDR1 SGHTA, CDR2 FQGNSA. The CDR3 sequence is 17 residues long. V shed 5 bases and J shed 7 bases, with 24 bases lying between them. CDR3 nucleotide sequence: TGTGCCAGCAGCCTAAACCCTACCTTCGGGACCATAAATGAGCAGTTCTTC. Its protein product is CASSLNPTFGTINEQFF.

This clonotype came up a few times. The chain carries TRBV28 and TRBJ2-2, with D perhaps matching TRBD1 or TRBD2 (5 bases each). The V gene's germline CDR1 is MDHEN and CDR2 SYDVKM. The germline V and J ends were trimmed by 10 bases and 5 bases, with 14 bases remaining between them. The CDR3 contains 13 residues. This chain's CDR3 is CATTGGETGELFF. The DNA of the CDR3 is TGTGCCACCACTGGGGGTGAAACCGGGGAGCTGTTTTTT.

The chain employs TRBV5-4 and TRBJ2-2; 10 nucleotides line up with TRBD1. The CDR3 spans 14 residues. V was pared by 4 bases and J by 8 bases, with 5 bases of the junction left unmatched. In germline, CDR1 is SGHNT, CDR2 YYREEE (reference sequence). The CDR3 sequence: CASSGDRGIGELFF. The DNA of the CDR3 is TGTGCCAGCAGCGGGGACAGGGGTATAGGGGAGCTGTTTTTT.

The chain uses TRBV7-2 and TRBJ2-3; D not certain. The CDR3 contains 16 residues. V lost 3 bases and J 5 bases, leaving 18 bases between the germline ends. Germline values: CDR1 SGHTA, CDR2 FQGNSA. The CDR3 bases are TGTGCCAGCAGCTTGAGGAGCGTTCGAGGCAGAGATACGCAGTATTTT. Protein sequence: CASSLRSVRGRDTQYF.

This clonotype was seen only a few times. The J gene is TRBJ2-5, the V gene TRBV20-1; 8 bases agree with TRBD2. This CDR3 is 13 amino acids long. V gave up 4 bases and J gave up 1 base; unmatched junction bases: 2. Germline CDR1 DFQATT, CDR2 SNEGSKA (reference sequence). This CDR3 is CSATTSGQETQYF. CDR3 bases: TGCAGTGCTACCACTAGCGGCCAAGAGACCCAGTACTTC.

The rearrangement uses TRBV20-1 and TRBJ1-5; D is ambiguous. The CDR3 runs to 14 residues. V shed 1 base and J shed 3 bases, with 10 bases lying between them. Germline V gives CDR1 DFQATT, CDR2 SNEGSKA (reference sequence). The CDR3 DNA follows: TGCAGTGCTAGAGTGGGGTTCTACAATCAGCCCCAGCATTTT. Translating it yields CSARVGFYNQPQHF.

The chain employs TRBV3-1 and TRBJ1-2; D is unclear. The CDR3 loop spans 15 amino acids. The V and J ends lost 1 base and 4 bases respectively, with 13 bases between them. Germline V gene data show CDR1 as LGHDT and CDR2 as YNNKEL (reference sequence). The CDR3, as DNA: TGTGCCAGCAGCCAAGGGACGCCAGTAACCTATGGCTACACCTTC. It codes for CASSQGTPVTYGYTF.

The chain links TRBV20-1 to TRBJ2-1; TRBD2 is a possible D gene (5 bases). Germline CDR1 DFQATT, CDR2 SNEGSKA (reference sequence). Deletions cut 0 bases from V and 10 bases from J, with 16 bases between. The CDR3 is made up of 14 amino acids. Written as DNA, the CDR3 is TGCAGTGCTAGAGATCTAGGTAGCCGAGGGGAGCAGTTCTTC. This gives the protein CSARDLGSRGEQFF.

This clonotype was seen more than once but under ten times. This chain links TRBV11-2 with TRBJ2-7, with 9 bases fitting TRBD1. Trimming cost V 1 base and J 1 base; bases outside gene matches: 2. CDR1 is SGHAT, CDR2 FQNNGV, per germline. CDR3 length: 15 residues. Written as DNA, the CDR3 is TGTGCCAGCAGCTTAGCAGGGACAGGGTCCTACGAGCAGTACTTC. This translates into CASSLAGTGSYEQYF.

The chain employs TRBV6-4 and TRBJ1-2, with 8 bases identical to TRBD1. V shed 4 bases, J shed 1 base, and the junction held 5 bases outside the gene matches. Germline V gene sequence: CDR1 MRHNA, CDR2 SNTAGT. This CDR3 has 15 amino acids. CDR3 amino acids: CASSARTGNNYGYTF. In DNA, the CDR3 is TGTGCCAGCAGTGCTAGGACAGGGAATAACTATGGCTACACCTTC.

The V gene is TRBV2, the J gene TRBJ1-1; D unclear. The CDR3 is made up of 13 amino acids. V was trimmed by 6 bases and J by 2 bases, leaving 10 bases between them. Germline assignment: CDR1 SNHLY and CDR2 FYNNEI. The CDR3 is CASSGKPNTEAFF. CDR3 bases: TGTGCCAGCAGCGGGAAACCAAACACTGAAGCTTTCTTT.

This clonotype turned up a few times. This rearrangement joins TRBV7-2 to TRBJ1-2; D perhaps matches TRBD1 (5 bases). CDR1 and CDR2 (germline): SGHTA, FQGNSA. This CDR3 is built from 15 residues. Trimming took 1 base from V and 7 from J, leaving 16 bases between them. CDR3 sequence (DNA): TGTGCCAGCAGCTTAGATCAGGGCCGCCGATTTGGCTACACCTTC. Its translation is CASSLDQGRRFGYTF.